The text below deals with one T cell receptor (beta chain). Its matching antigen is unknown. Germline lookup yields CDR1 LNHDA and CDR2 SQIVND (reference sequence). J lost 8 bases, V lost 1 base, and 10 bases had no gene match. The CDR3 is made up of 15 amino acids. Profiled with immunoSEQ multiplex PCR; TCRdb holds only in-frame clones, not every one. The table records 81,000 or so clones, about four fifths of them present only once. This record comes from a study of radiotherapy plus CTLA-4 blockade in lung cancer. The wider study: Disease control was seen in 30% to 35% of patients, objective responses in 18%.

General study points: Early blood T cell clone changes and increased post-radiation serum interferon-beta were reportedly the strongest response predictors. Following radiotherapy plus ipilimumab, tumor-derived TCR clones expanded in the blood.

This sequence originates from a human donor with non-small cell lung cancer whose response to radiotherapy plus ipilimumab could not be evaluated. Some clones in this sample may be carry-over from other donors' samples. The chain recombines TRBV19 with TRBJ1-2, with 7 nucleotides matching TRBD1. The sequences come from peripheral blood, collected from a patient treated with radiotherapy plus ipilimumab. The CDR3 DNA sequence: TGTGCCAGTAGTATAGCAGGAGGGGGCGCGGAAGGCTACACCTTC. Its translation is CASSIAGGGAEGYTF.